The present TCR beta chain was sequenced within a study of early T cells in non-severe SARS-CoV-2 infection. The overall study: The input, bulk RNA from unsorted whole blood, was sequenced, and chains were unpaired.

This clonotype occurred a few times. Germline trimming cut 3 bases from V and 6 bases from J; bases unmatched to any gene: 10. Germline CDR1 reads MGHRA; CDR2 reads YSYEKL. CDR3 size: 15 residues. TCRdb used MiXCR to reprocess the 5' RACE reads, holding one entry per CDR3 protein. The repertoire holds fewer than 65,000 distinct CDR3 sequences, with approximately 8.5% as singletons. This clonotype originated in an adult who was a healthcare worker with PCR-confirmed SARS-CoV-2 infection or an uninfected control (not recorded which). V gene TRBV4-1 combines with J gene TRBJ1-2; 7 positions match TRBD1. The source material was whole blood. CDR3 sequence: CASSQRDRLRDGYTF. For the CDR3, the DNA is TGCGCCAGCAGCCAGAGGGACAGATTAAGAGATGGCTACACCTTC.